This T cell receptor (beta chain) was recovered during a study of beta chain features in type 1 diabetes. Trimming removed 6 bases from V and 6 bases from J; junction bases left unmatched: 11. Germline V gene sequence: CDR1 GTSNPN, CDR2 SVGIG (reference sequence). The CDR3 extends over 13 amino acids. The investigators reverse transcribed all of the isolated RNA, so they sequenced expressed TCRB transcripts. The protocol was immunoSEQ multiplex PCR, while the TCRdb copy is restricted to in-frame clones and leaves out a portion. The sample has hundreds of thousands of clones, around 12% seen once. Sequenced: naive CD4+ T cells from blood. The TCR was taken from a man between 18 and 35 years old in good health. The chain employs TRBV30 and TRBJ2-7, with TRBD2 matching 7 bases. The CDR3 DNA sequence: TGTGCCTGCCCCAAGGGAGGGACTCTCGAGCAGTACTTC. It translates to CACPKGGTLEQYF.